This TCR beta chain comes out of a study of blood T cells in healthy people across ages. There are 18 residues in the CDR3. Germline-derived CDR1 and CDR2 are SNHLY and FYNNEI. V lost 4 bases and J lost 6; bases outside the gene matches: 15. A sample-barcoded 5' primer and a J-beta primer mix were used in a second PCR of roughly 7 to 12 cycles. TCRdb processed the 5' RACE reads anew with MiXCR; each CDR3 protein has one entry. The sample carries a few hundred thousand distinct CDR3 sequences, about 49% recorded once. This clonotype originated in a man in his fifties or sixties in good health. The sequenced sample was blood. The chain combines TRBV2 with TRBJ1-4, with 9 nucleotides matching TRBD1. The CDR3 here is CASSVQPPGGTGYEKLFF. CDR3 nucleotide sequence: TGTGCCAGCAGTGTACAACCTCCCGGAGGGACAGGGTATGAAAAACTGTTTTTT.